These 17 T cell receptor beta chains came from one sample sequenced in a study of OX40 agonist ivuxolimab in advanced cancers. Clones were read by immunoSEQ multiplex PCR, and TCRdb kept only the in-frame ones, dropping some. This table holds 65,000 to 80,000 clones, about 85% found once. Specimen: CD4+ or CD8+ T cells sorted from blood, collected in a trial of the OX40 agonist ivuxolimab. These receptors originate from an adult with an advanced solid tumor such as melanoma, head and neck, liver or kidney cancer.

The gene calls are TRBV10-3 and TRBJ1-5; D call uncertain. V gave up 6 bases and J gave up 0 bases, with 12 bases separating them. Germline CDR1 reads ENHRY; CDR2 reads SYGVKD. The CDR3 spans 15 residues. The CDR3 loop is CAISERADSNQPQHF. CDR3 nucleotides: TGTGCCATCAGCGAGCGGGCAGATAGCAATCAGCCCCAGCATTTT.

V gene TRBV9 combines with J gene TRBJ1-1; perhaps TRBD1 as D (5 bases). The CDR3 runs to 12 residues. Germline V gives CDR1 SGDLS, CDR2 YYNGEE. V was cut by 6 bases and J by 1 base, with 7 bases left in between. The CDR3: CASNTGNTEAFF. The CDR3, as DNA: TGTGCCAGCAACACAGGGAACACTGAAGCTTTCTTT.

The chain is built from TRBV6-1 and TRBJ2-1, with TRBD1 matching over 7 bases. The J segment lost 0 bases and the V segment lost 8 bases, leaving 4 bases of the junction unmatched. CDR3 length: 14 residues. In germline, CDR1 is MNHNS, CDR2 SASEGT. CDR3 DNA: TGTGCCAGCGAGTCAGGGGGCTCCTACAATGAGCAGTTCTTC. Its translation: CASESGGSYNEQFF.

The chain carries TRBV15 and TRBJ2-3; no clear D. The V gene's germline CDR1 is LNHNV and CDR2 YYDKDF (reference sequence). Trimming took 0 bases from V and 7 from J, leaving 5 bases between them. The CDR3 has 12 residues. CDR3 nucleotides: TGTGCCACCAGCAGAGACAGGAATACGCAGTATTTT. Its protein is CATSRDRNTQYF.

The CDR3 is CASSVDEVGAYNEQFF. The DNA of the CDR3 is TGTGCCAGCAGCGTAGATGAGGTGGGGGCCTACAATGAGCAGTTCTTC. This chain links TRBV9 with TRBJ2-1; D may match TRBD1 or TRBD2 (5 bases each). There are 16 residues in the CDR3. The germline CDR1 and CDR2 sequences are SGDLS and YYNGEE. Trimming cost V 0 bases and J 2 bases, with 12 bases left between them. The entire variable domain, with the rest obtained from reference TRBV9 and TRBJ2-1, is as follows: DSGVTQTPKHLITATGQRVTLRCSPRSGDLSVYWYQQSLDQGLQFLIQYYNGEERAKGNILERFSAQQFPDLHSELNLSSLELGDSALYFCASSVDEVGAYNEQFFGPGTRLTVL.

The V and J genes are TRBV4-1 and TRBJ2-3; D perhaps matches TRBD2 (6 bases). V was pared by 4 bases and J by 4 bases, with 18 bases between. Germline CDR1 MGHRA, CDR2 YSYEKL. The CDR3 extends over 16 amino acids. CDR3 loop: CASSLVSSKRADTQYF. CDR3 DNA sequence: TGCGCCAGCAGCCTCGTTTCGAGTAAGCGGGCAGATACGCAGTATTTT.

V and J are TRBV19 and TRBJ1-5, with TRBD1 identical over 10 bases. J gave up 2 bases and V 3 bases, and 10 bases lay outside the gene matches. CDR3 length equals 18 residues. Germline CDR1 and CDR2: LNHDA and SQIVND (reference sequence). DNA for the CDR3: TGTGCCAGTAGTATCGGGACAGGGGCCCACGTGGGCAATCAGCCCCAGCATTTT. It yields the protein CASSIGTGAHVGNQPQHF.

This chain links TRBV7-2 with TRBJ2-7; D ambiguous. Trimming took off 0 bases at V and 2 bases at J, with 8 bases between the two ends. Looked up from germline, CDR1 is SGHTA and CDR2 is FQGNSA. The CDR3 consists of 14 residues. Written as DNA, the CDR3 is TGTGCCAGCAGCTTAGCGGAAGGCACCTACGAGCAGTACTTC. The encoded protein is CASSLAEGTYEQYF.

The chain is built from TRBV7-2 and TRBJ2-3; 8 bases agree with TRBD2. V was pared by 4 bases and J by 0 bases, with 6 bases of the junction left unmatched. CDR3 size: 16 residues. Germline V lookup: CDR1 SGHTA, CDR2 FQGNSA. CDR3 DNA: TGTGCCAGCAGCTCCACCCTAGCGGGTAGCACAGATACGCAGTATTTT. This translates into CASSSTLAGSTDTQYF.

The rearrangement joins TRBV27 to TRBJ1-5; TRBD1 is a possible D gene (5 bases). Germline V gene lookup returns CDR1 MNHEY and CDR2 SMNVEV (reference sequence). With 5 bases removed from V and 4 bases from J, the gap between germline ends came to 12 bases. The CDR3 totals 14 residues. CDR3 DNA: TGTGCCAGCAGTCCACAGGACCCTAATCAGCCCCAGCATTTT. Amino acids: CASSPQDPNQPQHF.

V gene TRBV6-5 combines with J gene TRBJ1-5; 7 bases fit TRBD1. The CDR3 has 14 residues. The V segment lost 6 bases and the J segment 3 bases; nucleotides outside the gene matches: 5. CDR1 and CDR2 (germline): MNHEY, SVGAGI. The CDR3 region is CASSSGQVNQPQHF. The DNA for the CDR3 is TGTGCCAGCAGCTCCGGACAGGTCAATCAGCCCCAGCATTTT.

This rearrangement joins TRBV7-7 to TRBJ2-1; 9 nucleotides match TRBD1. Trimming cost V 1 base and J 6 bases; bases outside gene matches: 4. The CDR3 extends over 15 amino acids. Per germline, CDR1 SSHAT and CDR2 FNYEAQ (reference sequence). The CDR3 DNA sequence: TGTGCCAGCAGCTTAGATCGGGACAGGGTCAATGAGCAGTTCTTC. This encodes CASSLDRDRVNEQFF.

This clone is labeled medium-sized. CDR3 sequence: CASSPDPTEPYGYTF. In nucleotides, the CDR3 is TGCGCCAGCAGCCCTGATCCGACAGAACCCTATGGCTACACCTTC. This rearrangement joins TRBV5-1 to TRBJ1-2; D possibly corresponds to TRBD1 (5 bases). This CDR3 spans 15 amino acids. The V gene lost 4 bases and the J gene lost 4 bases, with 17 bases spanning the gap. Germline values: CDR1 SGHRS, CDR2 YFSETQ. Complete variable domain (other parts from reference TRBV5-1 and TRBJ1-2): KAGVTQTPRYLIKTRGQQVTLSCSPISGHRSVSWYQQTPGQGLQFLFEYFSETQRNKGNFPGRFSGRQFSNSRSEMNVSTLELGDSALYLCASSPDPTEPYGYTFGSGTRLTVV.

The genes are TRBV6-5 and TRBJ2-5; D ambiguous. The CDR3 has 13 residues. The V gene's germline CDR1 is MNHEY and CDR2 SVGAGI. Trimming stripped 2 bases from V and 6 bases from J, with 10 bases between. This chain's CDR3 is CASSYSFLKTQYF. The CDR3 nucleotides read TGTGCCAGCAGTTACAGTTTTCTGAAGACCCAGTACTTC.

This chain connects TRBV7-9 to TRBJ2-3; unclear D gene. Germline CDR1 and CDR2: SEHNR and FQNEAQ (reference sequence). The germline V and J ends were trimmed by 1 base and 4 bases, with 18 bases remaining between them. This CDR3 is 17 amino acids long. The CDR3 DNA reads TGTGCCAGCAGCTTAGTATCCTGGACCCCGGATCCAGATACGCAGTATTTT. The encoded protein is CASSLVSWTPDPDTQYF.

The sample holds one count of this clone. J is TRBJ2-7 and V is TRBV6-5; D is unclear. The V gene's germline CDR1 is MNHEY and CDR2 SVGAGI. The CDR3 is made up of 16 amino acids. Trimming pared 4 bases from V and 6 bases from J, leaving 22 bases between. CDR3 amino acids: CASSFSLGRPSLEQYF. CDR3 DNA sequence: TGTGCCAGCAGTTTTTCCCTTGGGCGACCATCCCTCGAGCAGTACTTC.

V and J are TRBV18 and TRBJ1-2, with a tentative D call TRBD1 (5 bases). V lost 0 bases to trimming and J lost 7 bases, with 12 bases between them. The germline gives CDR1 KGHSH, CDR2 LQKENI. This CDR3 has 14 amino acids. The chain's CDR3 is CASSPPTGQGGYTF. The CDR3, as DNA: TGTGCCAGCTCACCACCTACAGGCCAAGGTGGCTACACCTTC.